The T cell receptor (beta chain) under discussion was sequenced for a study of blood T cell repertoires in COVID-19. Sequenced by immunoSEQ multiplex PCR; TCRdb stores in-frame clones only, minus some. Of 150,000 to 200,000 clones listed, around nine tenths are singletons. This CDR3 contains 13 residues. The sequence was obtained from a man between 65 and 85 years old with acute or convalescent COVID-19. The V gene is TRBV21-1, the J gene TRBJ1-1; TRBD1 is the table's D call and was not checked against the DNA. TRBV21-1 counts as a pseudogene. Sequences were obtained from peripheral blood. The CDR3 reads CASRLLRGTEAFF. The CDR3 nucleotides are TGTGCCAGCCGGCTCCTCAGGGGGACTGAAGCTTTCTTT.